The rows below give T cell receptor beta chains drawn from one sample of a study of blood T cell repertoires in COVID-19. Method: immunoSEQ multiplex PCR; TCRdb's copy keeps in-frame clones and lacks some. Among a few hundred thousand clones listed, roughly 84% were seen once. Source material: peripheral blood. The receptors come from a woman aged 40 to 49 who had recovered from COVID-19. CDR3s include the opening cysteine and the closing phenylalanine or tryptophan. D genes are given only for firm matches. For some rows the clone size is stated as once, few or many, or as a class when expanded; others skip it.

CDR3 DNA: TGTGCCAGCAGTCGCGCAGGCACCTACGAGCAGTACTTC
CDR3 protein: CASSRAGTYEQYF
J gene: TRBJ2-7
V gene: TRBV12-3/TRBV12-4
clone size: .
D gene: .

CDR3 DNA: TGTGCCAGCGCGGGACTAGCGGGGGGGCCCGGCGAGCAGTACTTC
CDR3 protein: CASAGLAGGPGEQYF
J gene: TRBJ2-7
V gene: TRBV7-2
clone size: .
D gene: TRBD2

CDR3 DNA: TGTGCCAGCAGCTTTTACCAGGGGGCAGATACGCAGTATTTT
CDR3 protein: CASSFYQGADTQYF
J gene: TRBJ2-3
V gene: TRBV7-2
clone size: .
D gene: TRBD1

CDR3 DNA: TGTGCCAGCAGACGACAGGGGACTGCTGGGACAGCTTTCTTT
CDR3 protein: CASRRQGTAGTAFF
J gene: TRBJ1-1
V gene: TRBV6-5
clone size: .
D gene: TRBD1

CDR3 DNA: TGTGCCAGCACCACTTTTGAGGGCCGACAAGAGACCCAGTACTTC
CDR3 protein: CASTTFEGRQETQYF
J gene: TRBJ2-5
V gene: TRBV7-9
clone size: .
D gene: .

CDR3 DNA: TGTGCCAGCAGGGCCGGGGGAGAAGTCTTGACAGATACGCAGTATTTT
CDR3 protein: CASRAGGEVLTDTQYF
J gene: TRBJ2-3
V gene: TRBV6-6
clone size: .
D gene: .

CDR3 DNA: TGTGCCAGCAGTGAGACAGCGGGGAACTACAATGAGCAGTTCTTC
CDR3 protein: CASSETAGNYNEQFF
J gene: TRBJ2-1
V gene: TRBV28
clone size: .
D gene: TRBD2

CDR3 DNA: TGTGCCAGCAGCTCGCAAATTACAGGGGATGGCTACACCTTC
CDR3 protein: CASSSQITGDGYTF
J gene: TRBJ1-2
V gene: TRBV7-9
clone size: .
D gene: TRBD1

CDR3 DNA: TGTGCCCGGTTCCGGGGGAATGAAAAACTGTTTTTT
CDR3 protein: CARFRGNEKLFF
J gene: TRBJ1-4
V gene: TRBV5-3
clone size: .
D gene: .

CDR3 DNA: TGTGCCATCAGTGAATCGGGTAGACCTGAAGCTTTCTTT
CDR3 protein: CAISESGRPEAFF
J gene: TRBJ1-1
V gene: TRBV10-3
clone size: .
D gene: .

CDR3 DNA: TGCGCCAGCAGCTCTGGACAGGGGGGAAACTATGGCTACACCTTC
CDR3 protein: CASSSGQGGNYGYTF
J gene: TRBJ1-2
V gene: TRBV5-1
clone size: .
D gene: TRBD1

CDR3 DNA: TGTGCCAGCAGTTACTCGACCGGGGATGGGAATGAAAAACTGTTTTTT
CDR3 protein: CASSYSTGDGNEKLFF
J gene: TRBJ1-4
V gene: TRBV6-2/TRBV6-3
clone size: .
D gene: .

CDR3 DNA: TGTGCCAGTAGTATTAACGCAGGGCCTGGCTCCTATAATTCACCCCTCCACTTT
CDR3 protein: CASSINAGPGSYNSPLHF
J gene: TRBJ1-6
V gene: TRBV19
clone size: .
D gene: .

CDR3 DNA: TGTGCCAGCAGCTTAGCCAGGACAGGGGGATACGAGCAGTACTTC
CDR3 protein: CASSLARTGGYEQYF
J gene: TRBJ2-7
V gene: TRBV7-2
clone size: .
D gene: TRBD1

CDR3 DNA: TGTGCCAGCAGCAGAATGACAGGGGGTAATGAGCAGTTCTTC
CDR3 protein: CASSRMTGGNEQFF
J gene: TRBJ2-1
V gene: TRBV7-2
clone size: .
D gene: TRBD1

CDR3 DNA: TGCGCCAGCAGCCGACTTACTAGCGGGGGGGCCACAGATACGCAGTATTTT
CDR3 protein: CASSRLTSGGATDTQYF
J gene: TRBJ2-3
V gene: TRBV5-1
clone size: .
D gene: TRBD2

CDR3 DNA: TGTGCCAGCAGGGCATCGGGAGATACGCAGTATTTT
CDR3 protein: CASRASGDTQYF
J gene: TRBJ2-3
V gene: TRBV11-1
clone size: .
D gene: .

CDR3 DNA: TGTGCCAGCAGTAGGACTAGCGGGGTGATCGAGACCCAGTACTTC
CDR3 protein: CASSRTSGVIETQYF
J gene: TRBJ2-5
V gene: TRBV7-2
clone size: .
D gene: TRBD2

CDR3 DNA: TGTGCCAGCAGTTTCGAGACATTCTATGGCTACACCTTC
CDR3 protein: CASSFETFYGYTF
J gene: TRBJ1-2
V gene: TRBV12-3/TRBV12-4
clone size: once
D gene: .

CDR3 DNA: TGTGCCAGTAGTATGGTCCCGGGACAGGGGGACAATCAGCCCCAGCATTTT
CDR3 protein: CASSMVPGQGDNQPQHF
J gene: TRBJ1-5
V gene: TRBV19
clone size: .
D gene: TRBD1

CDR3 DNA: TGTGCCAGCGGGGCCCTCTACGAGCAGTACTTC
CDR3 protein: CASGALYEQYF
J gene: TRBJ2-7
V gene: TRBV2
clone size: .
D gene: .

CDR3 DNA: TGTGCCAGCAGTTCTAGCCGCACAGATACGCAGTATTTT
CDR3 protein: CASSSSRTDTQYF
J gene: TRBJ2-3
V gene: TRBV12-3/TRBV12-4
clone size: .
D gene: .

CDR3 DNA: TGTGCCAGCAGCTTAGCGCAGGGGGGCGTGCACACTGAAGCTTTCTTT
CDR3 protein: CASSLAQGGVHTEAFF
J gene: TRBJ1-1
V gene: TRBV7-9
clone size: .
D gene: TRBD1

CDR3 DNA: TGTGCCAGTAGTATAAAATTTTCGGGACAGGGGGACACCTACGAGCAGTACTTC
CDR3 protein: CASSIKFSGQGDTYEQYF
J gene: TRBJ2-7
V gene: TRBV19
clone size: .
D gene: TRBD1

CDR3 DNA: TGTGCCAGCAGCTTATGGCCAGGACAGGCGCTAAACTATGGCTACACCTTC
CDR3 protein: CASSLWPGQALNYGYTF
J gene: TRBJ1-2
V gene: TRBV7-9
clone size: once
D gene: TRBD1

CDR3 DNA: TGTGCCAGCAGTGGCAGGGCCCAAGAGACCCAGTACTTC
CDR3 protein: CASSGRAQETQYF
J gene: TRBJ2-5
V gene: TRBV3-1/TRBV3-2
clone size: .
D gene: .

CDR3 DNA: TGTGCCAGCAGCGTAGCGCAGGTCGACTATGGCTACACCTTC
CDR3 protein: CASSVAQVDYGYTF
J gene: TRBJ1-2
V gene: TRBV9
clone size: .
D gene: .

CDR3 DNA: TGTGCCAGCACCCTCGACAGAGAAGAGACCCAGTACTTC
CDR3 protein: CASTLDREETQYF
J gene: TRBJ2-5
V gene: TRBV2
clone size: .
D gene: .

CDR3 DNA: TGTGCCAGCAGTTTTAAGGCCCCGGGACACAGCAATCAGCCCCAGCATTTT
CDR3 protein: CASSFKAPGHSNQPQHF
J gene: TRBJ1-5
V gene: TRBV27
clone size: .
D gene: .

CDR3 DNA: TGTGCCAGCAGCTTGGCACCGACGAGGACCGGGGAGCTGTTTTTT
CDR3 protein: CASSLAPTRTGELFF
J gene: TRBJ2-2
V gene: TRBV5-5
clone size: once
D gene: .

CDR3 DNA: TGCGCCAGCACCTTGGGGCTCAATGAGCAGTTCTTC
CDR3 protein: CASTLGLNEQFF
J gene: TRBJ2-1
V gene: TRBV10-2
clone size: .
D gene: .

CDR3 DNA: TGCGCCAGCAGCCAAGACCCCGAATCGGTTGAGCAGTTCTTC
CDR3 protein: CASSQDPESVEQFF
J gene: TRBJ2-1
V gene: TRBV4-3
clone size: .
D gene: .

CDR3 DNA: TGTGCCAGCAGCCCCACGACCCGGGAGTATAATTCACCCCTCCACTTT
CDR3 protein: CASSPTTREYNSPLHF
J gene: TRBJ1-6
V gene: TRBV7-2
clone size: .
D gene: .

CDR3 DNA: TGTGCCACCAGTGATCATGGGACAGGTCACTACAATGAGCAGTTCTTC
CDR3 protein: CATSDHGTGHYNEQFF
J gene: TRBJ2-1
V gene: TRBV24-1
clone size: .
D gene: TRBD1

CDR3 DNA: TGTGCCAGCAGCCGAGTCCAGTCTGGCACAGATACGCAGTATTTT
CDR3 protein: CASSRVQSGTDTQYF
J gene: TRBJ2-3
V gene: TRBV7-8
clone size: .
D gene: .

CDR3 DNA: TGTGCCAGCAGCCCAAACAGGGGAAAGGGGGAGACCGGGGAGCTGTTTTTT
CDR3 protein: CASSPNRGKGETGELFF
J gene: TRBJ2-2
V gene: TRBV27
clone size: .
D gene: TRBD1

CDR3 DNA: TGTGCCAGCAGCCAAGACTATCGGACAGGGGGCCTGTTCAACTACGAGCAGTACTTC
CDR3 protein: CASSQDYRTGGLFNYEQYF
J gene: TRBJ2-7
V gene: TRBV14
clone size: .
D gene: TRBD1

CDR3 DNA: TGTGCCAGCAGCCCCGGACAGCAAGAGACCCAGTACTTC
CDR3 protein: CASSPGQQETQYF
J gene: TRBJ2-5
V gene: TRBV6-5
clone size: .
D gene: .